The entry that follows covers one TCR beta chain sequence. It has no known antigen specificity. There are no base qualities to consult, and no much larger clone falls within one base. These data belong to a study of blood T cell repertoires in COVID-19 (TCRdb year 2020). For the wider study: The collaborator samples originated in the United States, Italy and Spain and spanned the acute and convalescent phases of COVID-19. The material from the prospective study consisted of cDNA or gDNA derived from T cells, B-cell-depleted T cells, or PBMCs. Deeply sampled blood TCRbeta repertoires from subjects exposed to, actively infected with, or recovered from COVID-19 were included in the dataset. A freely available public database, intended as a resource for researchers studying the immune response to SARS-CoV-2, is where the repertoires were released. Samples were obtained from the ongoing ImmuneRACE study (first 160 participants) and from over a thousand subjects provided by 6 global collaborators. The sample metadata nearly always contained a de-identified subject ID, COVID-19 status, age in years and sex. HLA class I and class II types, where available, came from metadata supplied by the sample provider rather than from assay-based typing.

Based on the germline V gene, the CDR1 and CDR2 sequences are KGHSH and LQKENI. V is shortened by 2 bases, J by 0 bases, and the region joining them spans 11 bases. Spanning cysteine to phenylalanine, the CDR3 consists of 16 amino acids. The sequence is cut down to CDR3 DNA, 48 bases in frame from base 1. Another Seattle source contributed samples from volunteer blood donors who had recovered from COVID-19. Collaborating institutions collected whole blood in K2EDTA tubes following their own protocols. For TCRbeta analysis, collaborator samples were shipped as frozen whole blood, as isolated PBMCs, or as DNA extracted from either sample type. TCRbeta CDR3 regions were amplified from genomic DNA by means of the immunoSEQ Assay, a bias-controlled multiplex PCR. Turning to the authors' computational methods: The number of nucleated cells in each sample was estimated from the amplification of reference gene primers within the assay. To quantify the absolute abundance of each unique TCRbeta CDR3 rearrangement, sequence reads were collapsed and filtered. For each sample, productive Simpson clonality was calculated as the square root of Simpson's diversity index over productive rearrangements. TCRdb's version of the immuneACCESS table is confined to in-frame rearrangements and falls short of the full clone set. An unresolved V gene accounts for under half of the shortfall where checked; the remainder is of unknown origin. The V and J calls and clone size were taken over from that table, and D and trimming were inferred from the DNA. The sample table holds some 250,000 clones, of which more than 75% were seen once. The ten largest clones add up to about 3.1% of the sample.

Overall results and qualifications from the work: The amount of clinical and demographic metadata varied by source and participant and was provided uncurated.

This TCR came from a woman aged 30 to 39 who had recovered from COVID-19. The specimen was peripheral blood. This chain is built from TRBV18 and TRBJ1-3; the D segment could be TRBD1, given 6 matching bases. The DNA sequence is TGTGCCAGCTCACCATGGGGGCCCAGCTCTGGAAACACCATATATTTT. Its translation reads: CASSPWGPSSGNTIYF.